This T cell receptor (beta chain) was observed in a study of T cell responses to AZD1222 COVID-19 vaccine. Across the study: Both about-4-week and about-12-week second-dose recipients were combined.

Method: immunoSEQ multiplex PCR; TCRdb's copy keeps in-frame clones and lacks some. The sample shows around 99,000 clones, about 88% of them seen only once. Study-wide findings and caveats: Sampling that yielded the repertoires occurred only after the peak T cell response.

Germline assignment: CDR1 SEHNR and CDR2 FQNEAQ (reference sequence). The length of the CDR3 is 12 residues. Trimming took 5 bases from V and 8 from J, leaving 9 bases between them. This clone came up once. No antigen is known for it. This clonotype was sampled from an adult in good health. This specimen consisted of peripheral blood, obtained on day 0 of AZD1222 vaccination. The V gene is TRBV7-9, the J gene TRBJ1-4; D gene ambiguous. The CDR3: CASSPPSEKLFF. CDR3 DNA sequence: TGTGCCAGCAGCCCCCCGTCGGAAAAACTGTTTTTT.